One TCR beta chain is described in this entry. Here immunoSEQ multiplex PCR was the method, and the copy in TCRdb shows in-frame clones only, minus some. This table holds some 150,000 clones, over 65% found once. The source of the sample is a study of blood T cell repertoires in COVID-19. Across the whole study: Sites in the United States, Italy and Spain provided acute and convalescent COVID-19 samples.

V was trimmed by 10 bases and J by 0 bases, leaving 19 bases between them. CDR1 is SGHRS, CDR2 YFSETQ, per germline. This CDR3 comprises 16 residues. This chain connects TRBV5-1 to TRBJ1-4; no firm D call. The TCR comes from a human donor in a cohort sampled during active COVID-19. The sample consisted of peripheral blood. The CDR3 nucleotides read TGCGCCTCTACTACCGGAGGCGGTGCAACTAATGAAAAACTGTTTTTT. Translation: CASTTGGGATNEKLFF.